Described below is a single TCR beta chain sequence and its context. The record originates from a study of CD8 T cells in Susac syndrome. Sequencing of TCR beta drew on CD8+ and CD4+ T cells from blood. Controls were healthy donors (matched for age and sex). Negative isolation yielded CD4+ and CD8+ T cells, and FACS enriched TEMRA cells. Germline loops: CDR1 SNHLY, CDR2 FYNNEI. CDR3 length: 14 residues. The ends lost 4 bases at V and 5 bases at J; junction bases unmatched: 7. RNA totalling about 0.5 to 1 ug underwent reverse transcription with random hexamers. TCRdb re-called the immunoSEQ multiplex PCR reads through MiXCR, storing one row per CDR3 protein. Of over 95,000 distinct CDR3 sequences in the sample, about 90% were seen once.

This rearrangement joins TRBV2 to TRBJ2-5; TRBD1 matches at 7 bases. Sequencing was done on a sample of CD4+ T cells from PBMCs. The source of this sequence is a human donor in good health. This CDR3 reads CASSVGRGSETQYF. Written as DNA, the CDR3 is TGTGCCAGCAGTGTTGGCAGGGGGTCCGAGACCCAGTACTTC.